This T cell receptor beta chain appears in the sequencing data of a study of cytomegalovirus exposure and HLA in healthy donors. On this clone itself: The antigen is not known.

Researchers ran the PCR with 60 Vbeta and 13 Jbeta primers. Here immunoSEQ multiplex PCR was the method, and the copy in TCRdb shows in-frame clones only, minus some. In the table there are approximately 150,000 clones, around 70% of which are singletons. General observations from the study: Overall, approximately 150 TCR beta chains were annotated as cytomegalovirus-associated.

Looked up from germline, CDR1 is SGHRS and CDR2 is YFSETQ. The CDR3 contains 17 residues. V shed 4 bases and J shed 4 bases, with 23 bases lying between them. The chain recombines TRBV5-1 with TRBJ1-2; D is perhaps TRBD1 (5 bases). Sample: PBMCs. This TCR was sampled from a man between 18 and 35 years old in good health and CMV-seropositive. CDR3 nucleotide sequence: TGCGCCAGCAGCGTTGGCCATTACAGAGACCAGGGCTATGGCTACACCTTC. Protein product: CASSVGHYRDQGYGYTF. Looking up the rest from reference TRBV5-1 and TRBJ1-2 gives the full variable domain: KAGVTQTPRYLIKTRGQQVTLSCSPISGHRSVSWYQQTPGQGLQFLFEYFSETQRNKGNFPGRFSGRQFSNSRSEMNVSTLELGDSALYLCASSVGHYRDQGYGYTFGSGTRLTVV.